This TCR beta chain was recorded in a study of blood T cell repertoires in COVID-19. Study information: Spain, Italy and the United States supplied samples that represented acute and convalescent COVID-19.

The CDR3 runs to 12 residues. The germline V gene has CDR1 MDHEN and CDR2 SYDVKM. Between the trimmed V and J ends, which lost 4 bases and 4 bases, there was a span of 7 bases. In Seattle, patients joined the study during active infection and were tracked longitudinally. Authors' data handling: Amplification with reference gene primers provided the estimates of nucleated cell counts. Produced via immunoSEQ multiplex PCR; TCRdb's table is partial and in-frame only. V, J and clone size are those of that table, while D and trimming were read from the DNA. The table shows about 150,000 clones, with 80% to 85% occurring only once.

This rearrangement joins TRBV28 to TRBJ2-5; unclear D gene. The sample was peripheral blood. The sequence was collected from a man aged 25-45 years with COVID-19, enrolled during active disease. The DNA of the CDR3 is TGTGCCAGCAGTTCGTTCGGAGAGACCCAGTACTTC. This translates into CASSSFGETQYF.